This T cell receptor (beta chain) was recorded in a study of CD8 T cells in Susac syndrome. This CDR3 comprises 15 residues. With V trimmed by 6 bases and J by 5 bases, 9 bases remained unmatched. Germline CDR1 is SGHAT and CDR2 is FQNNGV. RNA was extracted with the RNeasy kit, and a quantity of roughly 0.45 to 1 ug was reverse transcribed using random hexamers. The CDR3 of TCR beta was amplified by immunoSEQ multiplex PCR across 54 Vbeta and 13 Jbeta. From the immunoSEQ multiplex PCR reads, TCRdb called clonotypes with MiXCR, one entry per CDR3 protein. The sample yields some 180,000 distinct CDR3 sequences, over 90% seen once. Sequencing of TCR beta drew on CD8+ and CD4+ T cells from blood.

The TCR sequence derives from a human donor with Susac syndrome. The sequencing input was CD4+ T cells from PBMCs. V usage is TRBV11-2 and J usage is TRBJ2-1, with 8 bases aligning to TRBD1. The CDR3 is CASRVAGQGNNEQFF. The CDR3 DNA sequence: TGTGCCAGCAGAGTTGCCGGACAGGGTAACAATGAGCAGTTCTTC.